These 27 T cell receptor beta chains were sequenced from one sample in a study of blood T cell repertoires in COVID-19. TCRdb keeps only in-frame clones here, not all; method: immunoSEQ multiplex PCR. The repertoire holds 120,000 or so clones, under 90% seen once, with about 4.2% in the top ten. Material for sequencing was peripheral blood. These receptors were collected from a woman aged 70-85 years with acute or convalescent COVID-19.

The gene calls are TRBV11-3 and TRBJ1-2, with D perhaps TRBD1 (5 bases). Looked up from germline, CDR1 is SGHNT and CDR2 is YENEEA. V was clipped by 0 bases and J by 3 bases, with 8 bases between them. This CDR3 is 14 amino acids long. For the CDR3, the DNA is TGTGCCAGCAGCTTAGATGGGGGGTACTATGGCTACACCTTC. It encodes CASSLDGGYYGYTF.

This chain connects TRBV29-1 to TRBJ1-2; 8 bases are shared with TRBD1. This CDR3 comprises 15 residues. The junction had 9 bases not matched to a gene; V was cut back by 2 bases and J by 4 bases. The germline CDR1 and CDR2 sequences are SQVTM and ANQGSEA. The CDR3 DNA reads TGCAGCGTTGAAAGGTTCGCAGGGGGCGTCTATGGCTACACCTTC. Its protein is CSVERFAGGVYGYTF.

The rearrangement uses TRBV7-2 and TRBJ1-1; 7 bases line up with TRBD1. The CDR3 runs 15 residues. J gave up 0 bases and V 4 bases, and 5 bases lay outside the gene matches. CDR1 and CDR2 from the germline V gene are SGHTA and FQGNSA. The CDR3 nucleotides are TGTGCCAGCAGCTCGGGACAGCTCATGAACACTGAAGCTTTCTTT. This translates into CASSSGQLMNTEAFF.

The chain combines TRBV7-2 with TRBJ2-5, with D perhaps matching TRBD1 (6 bases). This CDR3 is built from 14 residues. V lost 6 bases to trimming and J lost 1 base, with 12 bases between them. Germline CDR1 reads SGHTA; CDR2 reads FQGNSA. The CDR3 spells CASSTPTGQETQYF. The CDR3 DNA sequence: TGTGCCAGCAGTACCCCGACAGGCCAAGAGACCCAGTACTTC.

The V and J genes are TRBV5-5 and TRBJ2-5, with D possibly TRBD1 on 5 matching bases. V dropped 4 bases and J dropped 1 base, with 11 bases sitting between them. Germline V CDR1 and CDR2: SGHKS, YYEKEE (reference sequence). CDR3 length equals 14 residues. The CDR3 DNA sequence: TGTGCCAGCAGCAACACAGGAATCCAAGAGACCCAGTACTTC. Protein sequence: CASSNTGIQETQYF.

CDR3 in DNA: TGTGCCAGCAGCACAAATACCCTGCCCACTGAAGCTTTCTTT. Amino acids: CASSTNTLPTEAFF. The chain employs TRBV5-5 and TRBJ1-1; no clear D gene. The V gene lost 4 bases and the J gene lost 4 bases, with 14 bases spanning the gap. Looked up from germline, CDR1 is SGHKS and CDR2 is YYEKEE (reference sequence). The length of the CDR3 is 14 residues. Full variable domain (remainder filled in from reference TRBV5-5 and TRBJ1-1): DAGVTQSPTHLIKTRGQQVTLRCSPISGHKSVSWYQQVLGQGPQFIFQYYEKEERGRGNFPDRFSARQFPNYSSELNVNALLLGDSALYLCASSTNTLPTEAFFGQGTRLTVV.

The chain uses TRBV7-2 and TRBJ1-6; TRBD1 might be the D (6 bases). The CDR3 has 15 amino acids. CDR1 SGHTA and CDR2 FQGNSA come from the germline V gene. The V end lost 2 bases, the J end lost 8 bases, and 13 bases lay between the germline ends. The DNA of the CDR3 is TGTGCCAGCAGCTTATATCGGACAGTTCATTCACCCCTCCACTTT. Translated: CASSLYRTVHSPLHF.

CDR3 DNA sequence: TGTGCCAGCAGTTCCAGACTAGCGGGGGAAGAGACCCAGTACTTC. This translates into CASSSRLAGEETQYF. V usage is TRBV6-2 or TRBV6-3 and J usage is TRBJ2-5, with 12 nucleotides matching TRBD2. The CDR3 is made up of 15 amino acids. The ends lost 4 bases at V and 3 bases at J; junction bases unmatched: 3. Germline V gene data show CDR1 as MNHEY and CDR2 as SVGEGT.

The chain recombines TRBV7-2 with TRBJ2-7; 11 bases agree with TRBD1. Germline values: CDR1 SGHTA, CDR2 FQGNSA. The CDR3 spans 15 residues. V gave up 4 bases and J gave up 6 bases; unmatched junction bases: 8. The chain's CDR3 is CASSSIGQGAAEQYF. CDR3 nucleotides: TGTGCCAGCAGCTCGATAGGACAGGGGGCAGCCGAGCAGTACTTC. The variable domain in full, with the rest retrieved from reference TRBV7-2 and TRBJ2-7, is GAGVSQSPSNKVTEKGKDVELRCDPISGHTALYWYRQSLGQGLEFLIYFQGNSAPDKSGLPSDRFSAERTGGSVSTLTIQRTQQEDSAVYLCASSSIGQGAAEQYFGPGTRLTVT.

The genes are TRBV2 and TRBJ2-3; D gene ambiguous. The CDR3 loop spans 13 amino acids. Trimming removed 6 bases at V and 1 base at J, with 8 bases between. In germline, CDR1 is SNHLY, CDR2 FYNNEI. CDR3 nucleotide sequence: TGTGCCAGCAGCGACCAGGGCACAGATACGCAGTATTTT. Translation gives CASSDQGTDTQYF.

This chain links TRBV7-2 with TRBJ2-3; TRBD1 matches at 11 bases. V shed 5 bases and J 3 bases; nucleotides not matched to a gene: 7. The germline gives CDR1 SGHTA, CDR2 FQGNSA. The CDR3 covers 16 residues. The CDR3 protein is CASSPRDRGGTDTQYF. For the CDR3, the DNA is TGTGCCAGCAGCCCAAGGGACAGGGGGGGAACAGATACGCAGTATTTT. The variable domain in full, completed from reference TRBV7-2 and TRBJ2-3, reads GAGVSQSPSNKVTEKGKDVELRCDPISGHTALYWYRQSLGQGLEFLIYFQGNSAPDKSGLPSDRFSAERTGGSVSTLTIQRTQQEDSAVYLCASSPRDRGGTDTQYFGPGTRLTVL.

This clone appeared once. The chain uses TRBV7-8 and TRBJ1-5; possible D gene TRBD1, 5 bases. Trimming pared 3 bases from V and 3 bases from J, leaving 12 bases between. The germline V gene has CDR1 SGHVS and CDR2 FQNEAQ. This CDR3 region has 15 residues. The chain's CDR3 is CASSFVSGNNQPQHF. The CDR3, as DNA: TGTGCCAGCAGCTTCGTATCAGGGAACAATCAGCCCCAGCATTTT.

Here the CDR3 reads CASRRPNRAYNSPLHF. For the CDR3, the DNA is TGTGCCAGCAGGCGACCCAACAGGGCGTATAATTCACCCCTCCACTTT. V gene TRBV6-6 combines with J gene TRBJ1-6, with D perhaps TRBD1 (6 bases). CDR3 length: 16 amino acids. CDR1 and CDR2 from the germline V gene are MNHNY and SVGAGI (reference sequence). Trimming cost V 6 bases and J 4 bases, with 16 bases left between them.

V is TRBV30 and J is TRBJ1-6; 8 bases fit TRBD1. This CDR3 is built from 14 residues. CDR1 and CDR2 from the germline V gene are GTSNPN and SVGIG (reference sequence). V lost 8 bases to trimming and J lost 7 bases; unmatched junction nucleotides: 10. CDR3 sequence: CALNAGGWNSPLHF. The DNA for the CDR3 is TGTGCCCTAAATGCAGGGGGCTGGAATTCACCCCTCCACTTT.

The chain carries TRBV4-3 and TRBJ2-3, with TRBD1 identical over 8 bases. The germline gives CDR1 LGHNA, CDR2 YSLEER. CDR3 length: 15 amino acids. Trimming removed 1 base from V and 4 bases from J; junction bases left unmatched: 4. CDR3 amino acids: CASSQGAQGADTQYF. The DNA of the CDR3 is TGCGCCAGCAGCCAAGGGGCACAGGGGGCAGATACGCAGTATTTT.

This clone has more than one count but fewer than ten. The rearrangement uses TRBV27 and TRBJ1-3; weak D call: TRBD1 (6 bases). Trimming pared 10 bases from V and 1 base from J, leaving 11 bases between. Looked up from germline, CDR1 is MNHEY and CDR2 is SMNVEV (reference sequence). The CDR3 is made up of 13 amino acids. CDR3 nucleotide sequence: TGTGCCACCAAACAGGGATCTGGAAACACCATATATTTT. As protein: CATKQGSGNTIYF.

The count of this clone is one. The chain carries TRBV11-3 and TRBJ1-1; possibly TRBD1 for D (6 bases). Germline V gene data show CDR1 as SGHNT and CDR2 as YENEEA. V dropped 7 bases and J dropped 6 bases, with 18 bases sitting between them. This CDR3 has 14 residues. Written as DNA, the CDR3 is TGTGCCAGCAAATACAGGGCAGGAAAATCTGAAGCTTTCTTT. Protein sequence: CASKYRAGKSEAFF.

The chain recombines TRBV19 with TRBJ1-6; D is unclear. CDR3 size: 16 residues. The germline CDR1 and CDR2 sequences are LNHDA and SQIVND (reference sequence). V lost 3 bases, J lost 8 bases, and 17 bases lay in between. In DNA form, the CDR3 reads TGTGCCAGTAGTATCCGGGTCTCGCGGAGTTATTCACCCCTCCACTTT. The encoded protein is CASSIRVSRSYSPLHF.

The rearrangement joins TRBV7-6 to TRBJ2-3, with D maybe TRBD2 (5 bases). The germline gives CDR1 SGHVS, CDR2 FNYEAQ. The CDR3 contains 19 residues. V was trimmed by 5 bases and J by 6 bases, leaving 30 bases between them. The CDR3 sequence is CASSRPSPYRGMKRDTQYF. The CDR3 DNA follows: TGTGCCAGCAGCCGTCCCAGTCCGTATAGAGGGATGAAAAGGGATACGCAGTATTTT. The entire variable domain, with the rest obtained from reference TRBV7-6 and TRBJ2-3, is as follows: GAGVSQSPRYKVTKRGQDVALRCDPISGHVSLYWYRQALGQGPEFLTYFNYEAQQDKSGLPNDRFSAERPEGSISTLTIQRTEQRDSAMYRCASSRPSPYRGMKRDTQYFGPGTRLTVL.

This clone was counted between two and nine times. The chain employs TRBV3-1 (or the pseudogene TRBV3-2) and TRBJ2-7, with D perhaps TRBD1 (6 bases). CDR1 and CDR2 (germline): LGHDT, YNNKEL (reference sequence). Between the trimmed V and J ends, which lost 2 bases and 0 bases, there was a span of 23 bases. This CDR3 has 19 residues. The CDR3 coding sequence is TGTGCCAGCAGCCAAAGTCCGGGACGGGCAGGGGCTAGCTCCTACGAGCAGTACTTC. Protein sequence: CASSQSPGRAGASSYEQYF.

The chain is built from TRBV6-4 and TRBJ2-1, with 8 bases that match TRBD2. The CDR3 runs to 14 residues. Per germline, CDR1 MRHNA and CDR2 SNTAGT. With V trimmed by 6 bases and J by 7 bases, 8 bases remained unmatched. CDR3 in DNA: TGTGCCAGCAGACGGACTAGCTCGGTGAATGAGCAGTTCTTC. This translates into CASRRTSSVNEQFF.

This sequence joins TRBV10-3 and TRBJ1-4; no reliable D call. The V end lost 5 bases, the J end lost 5 bases, and 9 bases lay between the germline ends. This CDR3 spans 13 amino acids. Germline CDR1 and CDR2: ENHRY and SYGVKD. The CDR3: CAISRDMNEKLFF. The CDR3, as DNA: TGTGCCATCAGTCGTGACATGAATGAAAAACTGTTTTTT.

J is TRBJ1-1 and V is TRBV6-2 or TRBV6-3, with 8 bases that match TRBD1. The CDR3 runs 15 residues. From germline, CDR1 is MNHEY and CDR2 SVGEGT. J gave up 7 bases and V 0 bases, and 7 bases lay outside the gene matches. CDR3 DNA: TGTGCCAGCAGTTACTCGACAGGGGCTCCCCGTGAAGCTTTCTTT. Residues: CASSYSTGAPREAFF.

V is TRBV5-4 and J is TRBJ1-1, with TRBD1 identical over 9 bases. Looked up from germline, CDR1 is SGHNT and CDR2 is YYREEE (reference sequence). This CDR3 comprises 15 residues. After removal of 0 bases from V and 4 bases from J, the junction contained 4 bases not matched to a gene. The CDR3 nucleotides are TGTGCCAGCAGCTTGGAGGCACAGGGGGCCACTGAAGCTTTCTTT. Translation: CASSLEAQGATEAFF.

J is TRBJ2-2 and V is TRBV7-9; D remains unclear. With 2 bases removed from V and 7 bases from J, the gap between germline ends came to 8 bases. The CDR3 has 13 amino acids. Germline values: CDR1 SEHNR, CDR2 FQNEAQ (reference sequence). CDR3 DNA sequence: TGTGCCAGCAGCTTAAATGAGCTCGGGGAGCTGTTTTTT. Its protein is CASSLNELGELFF.

The chain recombines TRBV27 with TRBJ2-3; no reliable D call. The germline V and J ends were trimmed by 6 bases and 8 bases, with 24 bases remaining between them. Germline CDR1 and CDR2: MNHEY and SMNVEV (reference sequence). The CDR3 covers 16 residues. The CDR3 loop is CASSQYSPPMHGTQYF. CDR3 DNA: TGTGCCAGCAGCCAATACTCCCCCCCTATGCATGGTACGCAGTATTTT.

The rearrangement links TRBV2 to TRBJ2-5; tentative D call: TRBD2 (6 bases). V was shortened by 8 bases and J by 4 bases, with 17 bases between the two germline ends. Germline V gene lookup returns CDR1 SNHLY and CDR2 FYNNEI. This CDR3 is built from 14 residues. CDR3 protein: CASVTQGGGETQYF. The CDR3 DNA is TGTGCCAGCGTTACTCAGGGAGGAGGAGAGACCCAGTACTTC.